The 18 T cell receptor beta chains below all came from one sample that was sequenced in a study of neurological immune-mediated disorders. One entry per CDR3 protein results from TCRdb running MiXCR on the 5' RACE reads. Of tens of thousands of distinct CDR3 sequences detected, around 3.5% appear once; the ten largest clones hold just under 3%. Sequenced material: PBMCs. Every receptor here comes from a woman in her 50s with multiple sclerosis.

This clonotype was seen many times. V usage is TRBV5-1 and J usage is TRBJ1-2; D is perhaps TRBD1 (6 bases). There are 16 residues in the CDR3. Germline V gene sequence: CDR1 SGHRS, CDR2 YFSETQ. V lost 1 base and J lost 2, with 15 bases in between. The CDR3, as DNA: TGCGCCAGCAGCTTGAGGCGGGTTACAGGGAACTATGGCTACACCTTC. It specifies CASSLRRVTGNYGYTF.

This clonotype was recorded at least ten times. The V gene is TRBV27, the J gene TRBJ1-5; D is unresolved. Germline CDR1 reads MNHEY; CDR2 reads SMNVEV (reference sequence). This CDR3 is built from 13 residues. Trimming removed 6 bases from V and 2 bases from J, with 8 bases in between. CDR3 DNA sequence: TGTGCCAGCAGCTGGGGTGGCAATCAGCCCCAGCATTTT. Its translation is CASSWGGNQPQHF.

This clonotype came up many times. The rearrangement joins TRBV5-1 to TRBJ2-3; the match to TRBD1 covers 7 bases. The CDR3 contains 16 residues. Germline V gene data show CDR1 as SGHRS and CDR2 as YFSETQ. With 0 bases clipped from V and 4 bases from J, the junction kept 8 bases outside the gene matches. The DNA for the CDR3 is TGCGCCAGCAGCTTGGGACCTGACAGGGTTGCAGATACGCAGTATTTT. The encoded protein is CASSLGPDRVADTQYF.

This clonotype was seen repeatedly, ten times or more. The chain carries TRBV20-1 and TRBJ2-3; 8 nucleotides line up with TRBD1. Trimming cost V 3 bases and J 4 bases; bases outside gene matches: 6. Germline loops: CDR1 DFQATT, CDR2 SNEGSKA (reference sequence). The CDR3 is made up of 14 amino acids. CDR3 sequence reads: CSASPGTGADTQYF. The CDR3 nucleotides are TGCAGTGCTAGTCCCGGGACAGGCGCAGATACGCAGTATTTT.

This clonotype came up many times. The chain carries TRBV5-1 and TRBJ2-7; 7 nucleotides agree with TRBD1. This CDR3 contains 15 residues. Per the germline V gene, CDR1 is SGHRS and CDR2 is YFSETQ. The J segment lost 2 bases and the V segment lost 4 bases, leaving 9 bases of the junction unmatched. This CDR3 reads CASSPEGQKTYEQYF. The CDR3 coding sequence is TGCGCCAGCAGCCCAGAGGGACAGAAAACCTACGAGCAGTACTTC.

This clonotype was found a few times. Since a much larger clone is just one base distant, this may be a read error. The V gene is TRBV12-3 or TRBV12-4, the J gene TRBJ2-5; no definite D call. Deletions cut 3 bases from V and 7 bases from J, with 12 bases between. This CDR3 contains 13 residues. This chain's CDR3 is CASSFLRGVTQYF. The CDR3 DNA reads TGTGCCAGCAGTTTTCTCCGTGGGGTGACCCAGTACTTC.

This clonotype came up many times. This chain joins TRBV9 and TRBJ2-7; D possibly corresponds to TRBD1 (6 bases). This CDR3 has 14 amino acids. Germline CDR1 reads SGDLS; CDR2 reads YYNGEE. Trimming cost V 0 bases and J 6 bases, with 13 bases left between them. The CDR3, as DNA: TGTGCCAGCAGCGTAGACAGGGACACTCCCGAGCAGTACTTC. It codes for CASSVDRDTPEQYF.

This clonotype has at least ten counts. The rearrangement links TRBV12-3 or TRBV12-4 to TRBJ2-5; TRBD2 aligns across 11 bases. With 8 bases clipped from V and 1 base from J, the junction kept 6 bases outside the gene matches. This CDR3 has 15 amino acids. CDR3 residues: CASATSGVRQETQYF. The CDR3 nucleotides are TGTGCCAGCGCGACTAGCGGGGTTCGCCAAGAGACCCAGTACTTC.

This clonotype was picked up many times. The chain recombines TRBV12-3 or TRBV12-4 with TRBJ2-7; maybe TRBD1 (6 bases). CDR3 length equals 14 residues. Trimming removed 7 bases from V and 1 base from J, with 14 bases in between. This CDR3 is CASNPQGRSYEQYF. Here the CDR3 DNA reads TGTGCCAGCAATCCACAGGGACGTTCCTACGAGCAGTACTTC.

This clonotype was observed many times. This rearrangement joins TRBV7-2 to TRBJ1-3, with D unclear. This CDR3 is 15 amino acids long. CDR1 and CDR2 (germline): SGHTA, FQGNSA. V was pared by 2 bases and J by 4 bases, with 12 bases between. The DNA for the CDR3 is TGTGCCAGCAGCTTATCCCACTACGTGGGAAACACCATATATTTT. Its translation is CASSLSHYVGNTIYF. Supplemented by reference TRBV7-2 and TRBJ1-3, the full variable domain reads GAGVSQSPSNKVTEKGKDVELRCDPISGHTALYWYRQSLGQGLEFLIYFQGNSAPDKSGLPSDRFSAERTGGSVSTLTIQRTQQEDSAVYLCASSLSHYVGNTIYFGEGSWLTVV.

Regarding this clonotype: This could be a read error, since a much larger clone is one nucleotide away. The rearrangement joins TRBV4-3 to TRBJ2-7; no clear D. This CDR3 is 16 amino acids long. CDR1 and CDR2 (germline): LGHNA, YSLEER. Trimming took 0 bases from V and 0 from J, leaving 12 bases between them. CDR3 coding DNA: TGCGCCAGCAGCCAAGAGGACGCCAGCTACTCCTACGAGCAGTACTTC. As protein: CASSQEDASYSYEQYF.

This chain connects TRBV7-2 to TRBJ2-7; TRBD2 agrees at 15 bases. J lost 1 base, V lost 5 bases, and 3 bases had no gene match. Germline values: CDR1 SGHTA, CDR2 FQGNSA. The CDR3 covers 16 residues. The CDR3 reads CASSHGTSGGSYEQYF. The CDR3 DNA sequence: TGTGCCAGCAGCCATGGGACTAGCGGGGGGTCCTACGAGCAGTACTTC.

This clonotype was seen ten or more times. The chain carries TRBV4-2 and TRBJ1-2; 10 bases agree with TRBD1. V dropped 4 bases and J dropped 3; count of bases not matched to a gene: 17. The CDR3 runs to 19 residues. Germline V gene data show CDR1 as LGHNA and CDR2 as YNFKEQ. The CDR3 reads CASSLPTPGTGDVDYGYTF. The CDR3 DNA sequence: TGTGCCAGCAGCCTCCCTACGCCCGGGACAGGGGATGTGGACTATGGCTACACCTTC.

This clonotype was observed at least ten times. The rearrangement uses TRBV12-3 or TRBV12-4 and TRBJ2-5, with D perhaps TRBD1 (5 bases). The CDR3 sequence is 16 residues long. V was clipped by 6 bases and J by 5 bases, with 22 bases between them. The DNA of the CDR3 is TGTGCCAGCAGCTCCAGACGGAGACAGCCCCGGGAGACCCAGTACTTC. This gives the protein CASSSRRRQPRETQYF.

Regarding this clonotype: One end of the junction varies from germline; a read error may be responsible. DNA of the CDR3: TGCAGTGCTAGAGCTGGCACAGGCTATAATTCAACCCTCAACTTT. Its translation is CSARAGTGYNSTLNF. V and J are TRBV20-1 and TRBJ1-6; D perhaps matches TRBD1 (5 bases). Germline CDR1 DFQATT, CDR2 SNEGSKA (reference sequence). The CDR3 contains 15 residues.

This clonotype was picked up many times. This chain's CDR3 is CASSSTPNEQFF. The CDR3 DNA follows: TGTGCCAGCAGCTCAACCCCCAATGAGCAGTTCTTC. This chain links TRBV3-1 with TRBJ2-1; D remains ambiguous. V was clipped by 5 bases and J by 6 bases, with 8 bases between them. CDR1 is LGHDT, CDR2 YNNKEL, per germline (reference sequence). There are 12 residues in the CDR3.

Ten or more counts support this clonotype. J is TRBJ1-2 and V is TRBV12-3 or TRBV12-4; the D gene is possibly TRBD1 (5 bases). Trimming left V 1 base short and J 5 bases short, with 11 bases between. CDR3 size: 14 residues. The CDR3 sequence: CASSLETAPYGYTF. CDR3 coding DNA: TGTGCCAGCAGTTTAGAGACAGCCCCTTATGGCTACACCTTC.

A few counts support this clonotype. This may be a read error, as it is one base from a much larger clone. The V call is TRBV18, the J call TRBJ1-5; 7 nucleotides agree with TRBD1. Germline V lookup: CDR1 KGHSH, CDR2 LQKENI. The CDR3 has 15 amino acids. The CDR3 coding sequence is TGTGCCAGCTCACCACTGGGACAGAGGGGGCAGCACCAGCATTTT. This translates into CASSPLGQRGQHQHF.